In this sample, the clone carrying this T cell receptor (beta chain) turned up a few times. This sample was taken from a study of blood T cell repertoires in COVID-19. Study-level background: Acute and convalescent COVID-19 specimens originated in the United States, Italy and Spain.

Trimming took 5 bases from V and 4 from J; bases not matched to a gene: 5. The CDR3 contains 16 residues. Germline-derived CDR1 and CDR2 are SGHTA and FQGNSA. Methods used by the authors: The assay estimated nucleated cells by amplifying reference gene primers. TCRdb's copy holds only in-frame clones and misses some; the assay was immunoSEQ multiplex PCR. Clone size and the V and J calls come from that table; the DNA yielded D and trimming. In the table there are about 51,000 clones, about 82% of which are singletons. This sequence originates from an elderly man with active COVID-19. V usage is TRBV7-2 and J usage is TRBJ1-6; TRBD1 aligns across 10 bases. The sample comprised peripheral blood. The CDR3: CASSLGQGGYNSPLHF. The CDR3 nucleotides are TGTGCCAGCAGCCTCGGACAGGGGGGATATAATTCACCCCTCCACTTT.